These T cell receptor beta chains were read from a single sample in a study of regulatory T cells in long-lasting Graves disease. TCRdb re-analysed the multiplex PCR reads in MiXCR, keeping a single row per CDR3 protein. The sample lists over 500,000 distinct CDR3 sequences; less than 20% were seen once. These data were also filed under a second study, of T cells in Graves' hyperthyroidism and ophthalmopathy.

Sequencing was performed on peripheral blood mononuclear cells (PBMCs), taken at new diagnosis, from a patient treated with antithyroid drugs. The receptor set was obtained from a woman between 25 and 40 years old with Graves disease. Each CDR3 is given with its conserved first and last residue. A D gene is named only where the DNA matches it firmly. The size entry is marked missing in some rows and otherwise reads once, few, many or a size class.

J	V	length	size	D	DNA	CDR3
TRBJ2-1	TRBV28	15	many	TRBD1	TGTGCCAGCAGGACCCGGGACAGTTCCTACAATGAGCAGTTCTTC	CASRTRDSSYNEQFF
TRBJ2-7	TRBV11-2	17	many	TRBD2	TGTGCCAGCAGCCTCGAGACTAGCGGGAGGTTTACCTACGAGCAGTACTTC	CASSLETSGRFTYEQYF
TRBJ1-6	TRBV9	15	-	-	TGTGCCAGCAGCGTAGGGGGCGGGTATAATTCACCCCTCCACTTT	CASSVGGGYNSPLHF
TRBJ1-1	TRBV18	14	-	-	TGTGCCAGCTCACCGGGCAGCATGAACACTGAAGCTTTCTTT	CASSPGSMNTEAFF
TRBJ1-1	TRBV20-1	11	-	-	TGCAGTGCTAGAACGGCTATGGGAGCTTTCTTT	CSARTAMGAFF
TRBJ2-1	TRBV3-1	15	many	TRBD2	TGTGCCAGCAGCCTCCTTAGCGGGATTTACAATGAGCAGTTCTTC	CASSLLSGIYNEQFF
TRBJ2-2	TRBV28	16	many	-	TGTGCCAGCAGTTTGGCGGACAGCCGTTACACCGGGGAGCTGTTTTTT	CASSLADSRYTGELFF
TRBJ1-2	TRBV27	13	-	TRBD1	TGTGCCAGCCGTACGACAGGGGGCTCTGGCTACACCTTC	CASRTTGGSGYTF
TRBJ2-7	TRBV28	15	-	TRBD2	TGTGCCAGCAGTAAAATACTAGCGGGAGGGGACGAGCAGTACTTC	CASSKILAGGDEQYF
TRBJ1-3	TRBV7-2	15	few	TRBD1	TGTGCCAGCAGCGGCGGGGACAGGGGGAAGGACACCATATATTTT	CASSGGDRGKDTIYF
TRBJ2-7	TRBV12-3/TRBV12-4	15	few	-	TGTGCCAGCAGTCCCGGCGCACTAACGACCTACGAGCAGTACTTC	CASSPGALTTYEQYF
TRBJ2-3	TRBV4-2	15	-	TRBD2	TGTGCCAGCAGCCAAGTTGCTAGCGGGAGTTATACGCAGTATTTT	CASSQVASGSYTQYF
TRBJ2-3	TRBV4-1	16	-	-	TGCGCCAGCAGCCAAGTTAGCGGCGGGGGCGCAGATACGCAGTATTTT	CASSQVSGGGADTQYF
TRBJ1-6	TRBV27	14	few	-	TGTGCCAGCAGTCTACAATATTCGAATTCACCCCTCCACTTT	CASSLQYSNSPLHF
TRBJ2-1	TRBV12-3/TRBV12-4	19	many	TRBD2	TGTGCCAGCAGTTTTTCTGGGACTAGCGGGAGGGAGATTGTAAGTGAGCAGTTCTTC	CASSFSGTSGREIVSEQFF
TRBJ2-2	TRBV28	15	many	-	TGTGCCAGCAAAATGACAGGAGTAGACACCGGGGAGCTGTTTTTT	CASKMTGVDTGELFF
TRBJ2-2	TRBV20-1	14	few	TRBD2	TGCAGTGCTAGAAGCGGGGCGAACACCGGGGAGCTGTTTTTT	CSARSGANTGELFF
TRBJ2-7	TRBV28	14	many	TRBD1	TGTGCCAGCAGTCCGGCGGACAGGGACTACGAGCAGTACTTC	CASSPADRDYEQYF
TRBJ2-7	TRBV12-3/TRBV12-4	16	many	TRBD1	TGTGCCAGCAGTTTATACGGGACAGGGGTTCCCTACGAGCAGTACTTC	CASSLYGTGVPYEQYF
TRBJ1-2	TRBV14	16	-	-	TGTGCCAGCAGCCAGCCCGGGGGGGGTTCGGGCTATGGCTACACCTTC	CASSQPGGGSGYGYTF
TRBJ1-6	TRBV5-1	15	-	-	TGCGCCAGCAGTTTTACCCTCTTGGGGGATTCACCCCTCCACTTT	CASSFTLLGDSPLHF
TRBJ2-1	TRBV2	15	many	-	TGTGCCAGCAGTGTCTCGGGGGTTGTATTTAATGAGCAGTTCTTC	CASSVSGVVFNEQFF
TRBJ2-7	TRBV19	14	few	-	TGTGCCAGTAGTTTCGGGTGGCGGGACTACGAGCAGTACTTC	CASSFGWRDYEQYF
TRBJ2-1	TRBV5-1	15	many	TRBD1	TGCGCCAGCAGCTTTCGACAGGGAAGTATGAATGAGCAGTTCTTC	CASSFRQGSMNEQFF
TRBJ2-7	TRBV30	13	-	TRBD2	TGTGCCTGGAGTTCAGGGACTAGCGGGGTTTCACGCTTC	CAWSSGTSGVSRF
TRBJ2-2	TRBV6-1	16	-	-	TGTGCCAGCAGTCGCCGGGTAGCGCGGAACACCGGGGAGCTGTTTTTT	CASSRRVARNTGELFF
TRBJ1-5	TRBV6-1	17	many	TRBD1	TGTGCCAGCAGGTCGGAAGGGGGCGCGTGGGTAATTCAGCCCCAGCATTTT	CASRSEGGAWVIQPQHF
TRBJ2-4	TRBV10-3	14	many	-	TGTGCCATCAGTGAGTCAGGTGACAAAAACATTCAGTACTTC	CAISESGDKNIQYF
TRBJ1-6	TRBV29-1	13	-	TRBD1	TGCAGCGTTGCTGAGGGGGCAAGGTCACCCCTCCACTTT	CSVAEGARSPLHF
TRBJ2-7	TRBV27	13	many	-	TGTGCCAGCAGTCACGGGCCCTCCTACGAGCAGTACTTC	CASSHGPSYEQYF
TRBJ1-2	TRBV27	14	many	-	TGTGCCAGCAGAAAGCAGGGGTCTAACTATGGCTACACCTTC	CASRKQGSNYGYTF
TRBJ1-4	TRBV6-5	17	few	-	TGTGCCAGCAGTTACTCAGGCACGGGCCGTACTAATGAAAAACTGTTTTTT	CASSYSGTGRTNEKLFF
TRBJ2-1	TRBV20-1	12	-	-	TGCAGTGCTAGAGATCCGGGAGTTGAGCAGTTCTTC	CSARDPGVEQFF
TRBJ2-1	TRBV27	15	-	TRBD2	TGTGCCAGCAGCGCGGGACTAGCGGGAGTTGATGAGCAGTTCTTC	CASSAGLAGVDEQFF
TRBJ2-3	TRBV9	15	-	TRBD2	TGTGCCAGCAGCGCAAGCGGGAGGGAAGCAGATACGCAGTATTTT	CASSASGREADTQYF
TRBJ1-2	TRBV6-1	14	-	TRBD1	TGTGCCAGCAGAGGCGACAGGGACGTGCGGGGCTACACCTTC	CASRGDRDVRGYTF
TRBJ1-4	TRBV9	14	-	-	TGTGCCAGCAGCGTACGGGGCGAGGATGAAAAACTGTTTTTT	CASSVRGEDEKLFF
TRBJ1-4	TRBV7-2	15	many	TRBD1	TGTGCCAGCAGCGTAACAGGGGGCGCAGCAGAAAAACTGTTTTTT	CASSVTGGAAEKLFF
TRBJ1-1	TRBV5-1	13	many	-	TGCGCCAGCAGCTCTACGCCGTACACTGAAGCTTTCTTT	CASSSTPYTEAFF
TRBJ2-1	TRBV7-3	14	many	TRBD1	TGTGCCAGCAGCCCAGGACAGGTCAGGGATGAGCAGTTCTTC	CASSPGQVRDEQFF
TRBJ1-4	TRBV5-1	14	few	-	TGCGCCAGCAGAAGACCGGGAGATAATGAAAAACTGTTTTTT	CASRRPGDNEKLFF
TRBJ2-1	TRBV28	14	many	TRBD2	TGTGCCAGCAGTCAGGGACTAGCCCCCAATGAGCAGTTCTTC	CASSQGLAPNEQFF
TRBJ1-1	TRBV30	15	many	TRBD1	TGTGCCTGGGCCGAGGGACAGGGCGGGAGTACTGAAGCTTTCTTT	CAWAEGQGGSTEAFF
TRBJ1-4	TRBV5-1	16	-	TRBD1	TGCGCCAGCAGCTCAGGTACCGGGACAGGGGGAGAAAAACTGTTTTTT	CASSSGTGTGGEKLFF
TRBJ2-2	TRBV2	15	many	-	TGTGCCAGCAGTGGGAGGGGTTCGTGGATCGGGGAGCTGTTTTTT	CASSGRGSWIGELFF
TRBJ2-7	TRBV5-1	14	few	-	TGCGCCAGCAGCCGGGATGACTTCTCCTACGAGCAGTACTTC	CASSRDDFSYEQYF
TRBJ1-1	TRBV20-1	10	many	-	TGCAGTGCTAGGAGGGACGAGGCTTTCTTT	CSARRDEAFF
TRBJ2-2	TRBV7-9	14	-	TRBD1	TGTGCCAGCAGCCTCAGGGGGCTAGGCGGGGAGCTGTTTTTT	CASSLRGLGGELFF
TRBJ1-2	TRBV6-1	13	many	-	TGTGCCAGCAGTGAACTACCAAGGGAAATCTACACCTTC	CASSELPREIYTF
TRBJ1-5	TRBV7-9	14	many	-	TGTGCCAGCTCACCGGGCGGCAGCAATCAGCCCCAGCATTTT	CASSPGGSNQPQHF
TRBJ2-7	TRBV28	15	many	TRBD2	TGTGCCAGCAACTCAGTCCCGGGAGGTGCCTACGAGCAGTACTTC	CASNSVPGGAYEQYF
TRBJ2-1	TRBV28	14	-	TRBD2	TGTGCCAGCAGAGTCAGCGGGAGTGTAAATGAGCAGTTCTTC	CASRVSGSVNEQFF
TRBJ1-1	TRBV19	13	-	-	TGTGCCAGTAGTAAGGTGACGAACACTGAAGCTTTCTTT	CASSKVTNTEAFF
TRBJ2-2	TRBV7-9	14	-	-	TGTGCCCGCTCAGGACAGACGAACACCGGGGAGCTGTTTTTT	CARSGQTNTGELFF